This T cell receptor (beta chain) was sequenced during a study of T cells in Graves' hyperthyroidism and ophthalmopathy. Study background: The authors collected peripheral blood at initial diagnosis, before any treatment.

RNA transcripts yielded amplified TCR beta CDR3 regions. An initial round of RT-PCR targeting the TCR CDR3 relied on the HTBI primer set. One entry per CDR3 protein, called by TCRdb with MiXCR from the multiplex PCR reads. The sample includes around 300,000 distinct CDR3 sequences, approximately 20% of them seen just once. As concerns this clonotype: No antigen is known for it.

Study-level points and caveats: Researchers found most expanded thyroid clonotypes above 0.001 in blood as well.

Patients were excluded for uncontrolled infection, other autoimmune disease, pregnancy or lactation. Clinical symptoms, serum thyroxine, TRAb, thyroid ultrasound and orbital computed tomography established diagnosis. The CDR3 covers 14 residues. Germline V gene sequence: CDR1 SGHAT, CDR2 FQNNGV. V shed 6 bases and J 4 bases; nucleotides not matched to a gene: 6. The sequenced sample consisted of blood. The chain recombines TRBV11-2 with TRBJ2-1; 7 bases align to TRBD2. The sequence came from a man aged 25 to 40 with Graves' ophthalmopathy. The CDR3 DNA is TGTGCCAGCAGTGCTAGCGGATCGTACAATGAGCAGTTCTTC. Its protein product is CASSASGSYNEQFF.